This T cell receptor beta chain derives from a study of T-cell memory formation after mild COVID-19 (dated by TCRdb to the early 2020s). Study-level background: TCR sequence clusters from the two donors were found to be largely donor specific. Longitudinal TCRalpha and TCRbeta repertoire sequencing tracked T-cell clones expanding and contracting after mild COVID-19 in two donors. The cohort comprised two young, previously healthy adult volunteers, one female and one male. Here is what the overall study found, with its caveats: Some responding clones were found in pre-infection memory, which suggests that pre-existing cross-reactive memory T cells took part in the SARS-CoV-2 response. Balanced CD4/CD8 phenotypes were observed for clones contracting from day 15 to 85, whereas a bias towards CD4+ was observed for a second wave of clones expanding from day 15 to 37. Contracting CD4+ clones were located mainly in the CM and EM memory subsets, whereas CD8+ clones were found to be enriched in EMRA. The second-wave clones that peaked on day 37 were not confirmed to be SARS-CoV-2 specific. Only two mild cases were covered in the study, and larger cohorts including severe cases with pre-infection samples were considered necessary.

Concerning this clonotype: The clone's antigen remains unknown. No much larger clone is present one base from it, and per-base qualities are unavailable.

The V and J ends are trimmed by 6 bases and 3 bases, leaving 17 bases between them. The CDR3 covers 16 residues, taking in both the cysteine and the phenylalanine. Only the CDR3 DNA is retained, 48 bases long and in frame from the first base. The germline V gene specifies MNHEY as CDR1 and SVGEGT as CDR2. Ficoll-Paque density gradient centrifugation was used to isolate PBMCs. Instrument used: Illumina NovaSeq 6000. cDNA libraries for TCRalpha and TCRbeta were prepared by 5'RACE using constant-segment primers, with sample barcodes and unique molecular identifiers added. Trizol reagent was used to extract RNA from every sample. Library amplification was performed in two PCR steps, and a second sample barcode and Illumina TruSeq adapters were introduced in the second step. Libraries were sequenced on an Illumina NovaSeq with 2 x 150 bp paired-end reads. Per the original workflow: Demultiplexing of reads and collapsing into UMI-guided consensus sequences were performed with migec v1.2.7. Using mixcr v2.1.11, UMI consensuses were aligned to TRA and TRB V and J templates and then assembled into clonotypes. A clonotype was counted as expanded or contracted only if both edgeR and NoisET called the change significant, with noise models trained on biological replicates. edgeR calls used a false discovery rate-adjusted p below 0.01 and a log2 fold-change threshold of 1. As an exploratory analysis of dynamics, max-normalized trajectories of the 1000 most abundant clonotypes were examined with PCA combined with hierarchical clustering. Separately sequenced CD4+ and CD8+ repertoires were used to assign a CD4 or CD8 phenotype to each responding clone. Using fastp at Q25 and MiXCR, TCRdb reprocessed the public reads and kept productive beta chains. One record per CDR3 amino acid sequence lists the most common genes and DNA. In this record, the V and J calls reflect TCRdb's handling and not the investigators' own analysis. The sample contains roughly 340,000 distinct CDR3 sequences, approximately 15% of them found a single time. The biggest ten clones account for approximately 20% of the sample.

The source is a man aged 18 to 30 who had mild COVID-19 (a few samples of this study predate the infection). The sample titles of this study are shuffled in the database, so cell type and time point are left out; the donor was told from shared clones. In this chain, TRBV6-2 or TRBV6-3 is recombined with TRBJ2-2; perhaps TRBD1 is the D gene, with 5 bases matching. The sequencing sample was made of PBMCs or a T cell subset sorted from them (not recorded which). The nucleotide sequence is TGTGCCAGCAGCCAACGACAGAGGCTCGACACCGGGGAGCTGTTTTTT. Protein translation: CASSQRQRLDTGELFF.